The clone carrying this T cell receptor (beta chain) was picked up many times. Its specificity is unknown. The source of the sample is a study of neurological immune-mediated disorders. Study-wide results and limits: While HTLV-1-associated myelopathy showed the greatest TCR clonal expansion, multiple sclerosis showed the least, falling below healthy controls.

The method for making cDNA was 5'RACE, and it used 10-nucleotide random UMIs. From 15-18 subjects, every sequencing run obtained over 180 million TCR-beta sequences. TCRdb independently ran MiXCR on the 5' RACE reads; one entry per CDR3 protein. The sample has about 69,000 distinct CDR3 sequences; about 4% are singletons. The V gene lost 3 bases and the J gene lost 4 bases, with 14 bases spanning the gap. The CDR3 is 15 amino acids. In germline, CDR1 is KGHDR, CDR2 SFDVKD. The unsorted libraries originated from 2 million PBMCs that had been stored at -80 C. This sequence originates from a man aged 25 to 45 with multiple sclerosis. This chain links TRBV24-1 with TRBJ2-5; D is perhaps TRBD1 (7 bases). The sequenced sample was PBMCs. For the CDR3, the DNA is TGTGCCACCAGTGATCCCAGACAGGGAGGAGAGACCCAGTACTTC. It translates to CATSDPRQGGETQYF.